The rows below give T cell receptor beta chains drawn from one sample of a study of T cell responses to AZD1222 COVID-19 vaccine. The repertoire was sequenced with immunoSEQ multiplex PCR; TCRdb's copy has only in-frame clones and lacks some. The sample contains 150,000 or so clones, 91% of which appear only once. This specimen was peripheral blood, taken 28 days after the second AZD1222 dose. The receptors come from an adult who received the AZD1222 COVID-19 vaccine. The CDR3 runs from the conserved cysteine through the conserved F or W. The order of the fields is V gene, J gene, CDR3 protein.

TRBV7-8	TRBJ1-6	CASSLQGLMANSPLHF
TRBV18	TRBJ2-6	CASSPLATGASSGANVLTF
TRBV5-1	TRBJ2-5	CASSTGTVQETQYF
TRBV9	TRBJ1-1	CASSAGGTEAFF
TRBV5-5	TRBJ1-1	CASSREGTTINTEAFF
TRBV27	TRBJ2-5	CASSPGQGTTQYF
TRBV2	TRBJ1-1	CASSAFYPNTEAFF
TRBV5-5	TRBJ2-3	CASSFWSTDTQYF
TRBV7-8	TRBJ2-2	CASSLVSGGPARITGELFF
TRBV5-1	TRBJ1-6	CASSIQGDVSPLHF
TRBV27	TRBJ2-7	CASSLSGGRAGEQYF
TRBV7-9	TRBJ1-4	CASSLYIGTNEKLFF
TRBV10-3	TRBJ2-3	CAIRVSFSGTIDTDTQYF
TRBV28	TRBJ2-7	CASRPGTSGRAAYEQYF
TRBV7-8	TRBJ1-2	CASSQPNANYGYTF
TRBV7-6	TRBJ1-2	CASSLAPSGGANYGYTF
TRBV5-4	TRBJ2-5	CASSPNQGPETQYF
TRBV7-2	TRBJ2-5	CASSQRQQETQYF
TRBV5-1	TRBJ2-4	CASSLGTSGGPNIQYF
TRBV11-3	TRBJ2-1	CASSPRGAPSGEQFF
TRBV18	TRBJ1-5	CASSPKQGSNQPQHF
TRBV19	TRBJ2-7	CASSISAGAYEQYF
TRBV12-5	TRBJ2-7	CASALTGTYEQYF
TRBV28	TRBJ2-1	CASSSTAGGQVYEQFF
TRBV5-6	TRBJ2-7	CASSANGQGAPSGQYF
TRBV9	TRBJ1-1	CASSSSRENTEAFF
TRBV5-1	TRBJ1-3	CASSGGSLLGGNTIYF
TRBV5-1	TRBJ2-7	CASSLGAAATYEQYF
TRBV7-2	TRBJ1-1	CASSAQGGNTEAFF
TRBV7-2	TRBJ1-5	CASSSSVGQPQHF
TRBV19	TRBJ1-4	CASSSGGGGDEKLFF
TRBV24-1	TRBJ1-1	CATSATLSTEAFF
TRBV19	TRBJ1-1	CASSIQGARGTEAFF
TRBV9	TRBJ1-4	CASSATTATNEKLFF
TRBV6-5	TRBJ2-3	CASSLGTGTDTQYF
TRBV27	TRBJ2-1	CASSPRQGFAWEGGNEQFF
TRBV28	TRBJ2-5	CASSPNTGTGWETQYF
TRBV5-1	TRBJ1-1	CASSLVRSSNTEAFF
TRBV6-2/TRBV6-3	TRBJ2-7	CASSYSGTTYEQYF
TRBV15	TRBJ1-5	CATSRGQEYNQPQHF
TRBV4-2	TRBJ2-1	CASSPTGLAGGRSSYNEQFF
TRBV7-8	TRBJ2-7	CASALGLAGGPSSYEQYF
TRBV5-1	TRBJ1-2	CASSLVTGFNYGYTF
TRBV3-1/TRBV3-2	TRBJ2-1	CASSQPRAPAYNEQFF
TRBV27	TRBJ2-7	CASSSKTRDLNYEQYF
TRBV12-3/TRBV12-4	TRBJ1-4	CASREGAHRLFF
TRBV7-8	TRBJ1-1	CASSINRDRVGNMNTEAFF
TRBV13	TRBJ2-1	CATLLTSGEYSYNEQFF
TRBV18	TRBJ2-5	CASSLGKETQYF
TRBV10-1	TRBJ2-2	CASSDAGNTGELFF
TRBV3-1/TRBV3-2	TRBJ1-5	CASSSLPVKNGNQPQHF
TRBV3-1/TRBV3-2	TRBJ2-7	CASSSGSWEQYF
TRBV19	TRBJ2-3	CASSIGASGGTDTQYF